What follows are 2 T cell receptor beta chains derived from one specimen sequenced in a study of blood T cell repertoires in COVID-19. Here immunoSEQ multiplex PCR was the method, and the copy in TCRdb shows in-frame clones only, minus some. The sample carries hundreds of thousands of clones, about 90% recorded once. Sequencing was performed on peripheral blood. These receptor sequences come from a woman aged 25-40 years with COVID-19, enrolled during active disease.

The chain has TRBV24-1 and TRBJ2-2; 9 nucleotides match TRBD1. Germline trimming cut 0 bases from V and 5 bases from J; bases unmatched to any gene: 6. The CDR3 extends over 17 amino acids. In germline, CDR1 is KGHDR, CDR2 SFDVKD. CDR3 loop: CATSDLEGQGRTGELFF. The CDR3 DNA follows: TGTGCCACCAGTGATTTGGAGGGACAGGGACGTACCGGGGAGCTGTTTTTT.

This clone was recorded a few times. This chain connects TRBV28 to TRBJ1-1; D gene ambiguous. The germline V gene has CDR1 MDHEN and CDR2 SYDVKM. The CDR3 extends over 12 amino acids. Trimming cost V 5 bases and J 8 bases, with 12 bases left between them. DNA for the CDR3: TGTGCCAGCAGTCCCCATCTGGAGGAAGCTTTCTTT. Translated: CASSPHLEEAFF.